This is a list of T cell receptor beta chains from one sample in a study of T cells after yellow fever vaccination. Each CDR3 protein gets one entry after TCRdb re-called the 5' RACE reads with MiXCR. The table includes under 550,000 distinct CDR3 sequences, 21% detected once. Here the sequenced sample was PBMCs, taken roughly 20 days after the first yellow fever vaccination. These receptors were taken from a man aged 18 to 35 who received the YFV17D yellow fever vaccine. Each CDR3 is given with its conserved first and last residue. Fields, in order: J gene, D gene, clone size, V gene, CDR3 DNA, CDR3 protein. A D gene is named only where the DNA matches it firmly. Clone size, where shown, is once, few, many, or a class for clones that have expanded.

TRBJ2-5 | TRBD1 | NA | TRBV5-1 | TGCGCCAGCAGCCTGTCCGGGACAGGGGGCCGGGAGACCCAGTACTTC | CASSLSGTGGRETQYF
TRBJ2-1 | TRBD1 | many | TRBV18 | TGTGCCAGCTCACCCCTGCTCGGACAGGAGAACAATGAGCAGTTCTTC | CASSPLLGQENNEQFF
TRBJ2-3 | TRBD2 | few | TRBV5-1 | TGCGCCAGCAGCGTGGGACTAGCGGGGGCTAGCACAGATACGCAGTATTTT | CASSVGLAGASTDTQYF
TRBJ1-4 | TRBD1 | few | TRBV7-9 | TGTGCCAGCAGCACCGGGACAGGGGAAGAAAAACTGTTTTTT | CASSTGTGEEKLFF
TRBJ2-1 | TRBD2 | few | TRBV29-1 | TGCAGCGTGAAGGGACTAGCGGGGCTGGGAGGTGAGCAGTTCTTC | CSVKGLAGLGGEQFF
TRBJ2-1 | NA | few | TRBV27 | TGTGCCAGCAGTCCTACGAGCTCCCGGTGGTTCTTC | CASSPTSSRWFF
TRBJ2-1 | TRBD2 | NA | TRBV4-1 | TGCGCCAGCAGCTTTCCAAAGGGCGGGGGAGCGGGTGAGCAGTTCTTC | CASSFPKGGGAGEQFF
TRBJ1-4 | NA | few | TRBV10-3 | TGTGCCATCAGTGCTACTGTTGACGCCGGGACGGAAGAGGAAAAACTGTTTTTT | CAISATVDAGTEEEKLFF
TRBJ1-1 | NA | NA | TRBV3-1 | TGTGCCAGCAGCCAAGTTTTGATGAACACTGAAGCTTTCTTT | CASSQVLMNTEAFF
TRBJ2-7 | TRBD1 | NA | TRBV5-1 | TGCGCCAGCAGCTATGACAGGGGGGCCTACGAGCAGTACTTC | CASSYDRGAYEQYF
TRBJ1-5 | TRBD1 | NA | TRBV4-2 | TGTGCCAGCAGCCGGCAAGGGACAGGGGGCAATCAGCCCCAGCATTTT | CASSRQGTGGNQPQHF
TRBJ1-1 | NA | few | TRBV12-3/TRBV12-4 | TGTGCCAGCAGTTTCGCTACAGGTCTTACACAGGGCCTGGGGAACACTGAAGCTTTCTTT | CASSFATGLTQGLGNTEAFF
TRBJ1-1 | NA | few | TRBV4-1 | TGCGCCAGCAGCCAAGGACACCAGAACACTGAAGCTTTCTTT | CASSQGHQNTEAFF
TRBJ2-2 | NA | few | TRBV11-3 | TGTGCCAGCAGCTTCCGGGAAACTCCCGGGGAGCTGTTTTTT | CASSFRETPGELFF
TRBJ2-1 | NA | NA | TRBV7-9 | TGTGCCAGCAGCTTACGGAGCGGCATAGTGAATGAGCAGTTCTTC | CASSLRSGIVNEQFF
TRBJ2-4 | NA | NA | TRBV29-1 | TGCAGCGTTGGACAGATAGCCAAAAACATTCAGTACTTC | CSVGQIAKNIQYF
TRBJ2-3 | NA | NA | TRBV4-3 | TGCGCCAGCAGCCAAGAGTCCCATGTGCAGTATTTT | CASSQESHVQYF
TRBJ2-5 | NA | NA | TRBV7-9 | TGTGCCAGCAGCCGGTTCCAGGGGCCTCGGGAGACCCAGTACTTC | CASSRFQGPRETQYF
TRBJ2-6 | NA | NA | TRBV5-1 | TGCGCCAGCAGCTTCGCTAGCGAGCCGTTCTCTGGGGCCAACGTCCTGACTTTC | CASSFASEPFSGANVLTF
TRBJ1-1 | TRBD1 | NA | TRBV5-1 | TGCGCCAGCAGCTCGCCAGACAGGGGCAACACTGAAGCTTTCTTT | CASSSPDRGNTEAFF
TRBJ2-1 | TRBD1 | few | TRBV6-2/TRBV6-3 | TGTGCCAGCAGTTTAGGACAGGGCGTTAGGGAGCAGTTCTTC | CASSLGQGVREQFF
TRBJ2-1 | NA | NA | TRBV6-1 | TGTGCCAGCAGTGTTTTGGGGGGAGGTGAGCAGTTCTTC | CASSVLGGGEQFF
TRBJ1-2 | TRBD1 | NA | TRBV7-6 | TGTGCCAGCAGCTTAGCTTGGACAGGGGGCGCTGATTTCGGTGGCTACACCTTC | CASSLAWTGGADFGGYTF
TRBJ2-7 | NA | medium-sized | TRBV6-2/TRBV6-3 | TGTGCCAGCATCGGGGGCGAATACGAGCAGTACTTC | CASIGGEYEQYF
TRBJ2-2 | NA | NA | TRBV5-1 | TGCGCCAGCAGCTCCCCCCAGCCAAGTAAGGTCGGGGAGCTGTTTTTT | CASSSPQPSKVGELFF
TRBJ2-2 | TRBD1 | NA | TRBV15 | TGTGCCACCAGCAGAGCCGGGACAGTCACCGGGGAGCTGTTTTTT | CATSRAGTVTGELFF
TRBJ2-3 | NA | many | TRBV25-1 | TGTGCCAGCAGGGAGGGGGACTGGGCCGGGAGCACAGATACGCAGTATTTT | CASREGDWAGSTDTQYF
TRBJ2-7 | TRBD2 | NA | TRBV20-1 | TGCAGTGCTAGAGCTATGGGACTAGCGGGCAACTACGAGCAGTACTTC | CSARAMGLAGNYEQYF
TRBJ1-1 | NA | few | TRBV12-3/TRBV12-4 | TGTGCCAGCAGTCCCTTGGACCGGGACGGTATTGAAGCTTTCTTT | CASSPLDRDGIEAFF
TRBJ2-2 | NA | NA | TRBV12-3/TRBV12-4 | TGTGCCGGAAAGGGGGACGACACCGGGGAGCTGTTTTTT | CAGKGDDTGELFF
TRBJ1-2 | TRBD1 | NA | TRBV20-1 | TGCAGTGCTAGGTGGATGAGGGGGCGCCATGGCTACACCTTC | CSARWMRGRHGYTF
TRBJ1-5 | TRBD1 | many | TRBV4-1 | TGCGCCAGCAGCCGGGGACAGGGGGCGGTTCAGCCCCAGCATTTT | CASSRGQGAVQPQHF
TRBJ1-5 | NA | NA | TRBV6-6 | TGTGCCAGCAATGTAGCGGGAACCGGGCCCCAGCATTTT | CASNVAGTGPQHF
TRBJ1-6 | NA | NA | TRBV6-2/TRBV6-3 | TGTGCCAGCACGCTAGGACAGTCCGCTTCACCCCTCCACTTT | CASTLGQSASPLHF
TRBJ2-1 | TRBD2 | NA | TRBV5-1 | TGCGCCAGCAGCTCCTTAGCGGGGGCCGACAATGAGCAGTTCTTC | CASSSLAGADNEQFF
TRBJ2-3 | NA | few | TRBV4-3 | TGCGCCAGCAGCCAAGACAAGCCCCCCACAGATACGCAGTATTTT | CASSQDKPPTDTQYF
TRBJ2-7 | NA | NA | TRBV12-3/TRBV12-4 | TGTGCCAGCAGTCCGCGAGGGGAGAGCGAGCAGTACTTC | CASSPRGESEQYF
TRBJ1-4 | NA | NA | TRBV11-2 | TGTGCCAGCAGCCCGCAGCCGGAGTCGGATGAAAAACTGTTTTTT | CASSPQPESDEKLFF
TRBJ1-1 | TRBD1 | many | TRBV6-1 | TGTGCCACCCGGACAGGGGTGTACACTGAAGCTTTCTTT | CATRTGVYTEAFF
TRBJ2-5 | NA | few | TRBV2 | TGTGCCAGCACGGCACGACAAGAGACCCAGTACTTC | CASTARQETQYF
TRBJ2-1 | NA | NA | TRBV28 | TGTGCCAGCACCCAGGGGGGTGTTGCGGGCAATGAGCAGTTCTTC | CASTQGGVAGNEQFF
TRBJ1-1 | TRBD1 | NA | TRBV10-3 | TGTGCCATCAGCCCTCAGGGGGCACGAGCTTTCTTT | CAISPQGARAFF
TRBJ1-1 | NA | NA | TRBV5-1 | TGCGCCAGCAGCTCATCAGGGGTGGTGAACACTGAAGCTTTCTTT | CASSSSGVVNTEAFF
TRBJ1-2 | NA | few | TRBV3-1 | TGTGCCAGCAGCGATGATGGTCGTGGCTACACCTTC | CASSDDGRGYTF
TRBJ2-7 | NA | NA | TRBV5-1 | TGCGCCAGCAGCTTGTCGTCCAACTCCTACGAGCAGTACTTC | CASSLSSNSYEQYF
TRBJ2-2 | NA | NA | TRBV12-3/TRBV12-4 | TGTGCCAGCAGTTCCTGGACCACCGGGGAGCTGTTTTTT | CASSSWTTGELFF
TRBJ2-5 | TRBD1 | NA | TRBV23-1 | TGCGCCGCGAACACGGACAGGGTGGGAGAGACCCAGTACTTC | CAANTDRVGETQYF
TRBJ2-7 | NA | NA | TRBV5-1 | TGCGCCAGCACTACCATGTCGGGTTCCTACGAGCAGTACTTC | CASTTMSGSYEQYF
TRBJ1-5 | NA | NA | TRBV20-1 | TGCAGTCTTCATCAGCCCCAGCATTTT | CSLHQPQHF
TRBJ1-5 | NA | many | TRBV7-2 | TGTGCCAGCAGCTTCGGTCCTAGCACTCAGCCCCAGCATTTT | CASSFGPSTQPQHF
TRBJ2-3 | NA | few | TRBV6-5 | TGTGCCAGCAGTTCGCTGGCCAGCCTTCTCACAGATACGCAGTATTTT | CASSSLASLLTDTQYF
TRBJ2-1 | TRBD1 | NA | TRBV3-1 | TGTGCCAGCAGCCCCCGGGACAGACGCAATGAGCAGTTCTTC | CASSPRDRRNEQFF
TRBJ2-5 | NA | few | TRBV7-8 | TGTGCCAGCAGCCGGGGCGGGTGGGGAGAGACCCAGTACTTC | CASSRGGWGETQYF
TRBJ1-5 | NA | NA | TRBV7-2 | TGTGCCAGCAGCTTAGCGAATTATCAGCCCCAGCATTTT | CASSLANYQPQHF
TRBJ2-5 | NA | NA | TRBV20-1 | TGCAGTGCTGTCAGAAGAGGAGAGACCCAGTACTTC | CSAVRRGETQYF
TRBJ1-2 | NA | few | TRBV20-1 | TGCAGTGCTAGAAAAGGGGACGAGGACTATGGCTACACCTTC | CSARKGDEDYGYTF
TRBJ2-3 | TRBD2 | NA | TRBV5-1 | TGCGCCAGCAGCCGACGACTAGCTACCTCCACAGATACGCAGTATTTT | CASSRRLATSTDTQYF
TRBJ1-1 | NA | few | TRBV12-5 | TGTGCTAGTGGTTTCCCATCCAGATACAGGGTCGAGGGGGGATTTGAAGCTTTCTTT | CASGFPSRYRVEGGFEAFF
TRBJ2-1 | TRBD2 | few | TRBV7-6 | TGTGCCAGCAGCCGTTTGACTAGCGGGGTTCCCAATGAGCAGTTCTTC | CASSRLTSGVPNEQFF
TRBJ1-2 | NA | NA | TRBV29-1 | TGCAGCGTTATGGAGACTAACTATGGCTACACCTTC | CSVMETNYGYTF